The entry that follows covers one TCR beta chain sequence. The data stem from a study of control samples from healthy donors and cancer patients. The CDR3 has 15 amino acids. The V gene's germline CDR1 is KGHSH and CDR2 LQKENI. The V end was cut by 3 bases, the J end by 2 bases, with 11 bases between. The data were produced by immunoSEQ multiplex PCR, yet TCRdb's version contains in-frame clones alone and is incomplete. Among around 170,000 clones listed, 92% were seen once. Input material: blood. The V gene is TRBV18, the J gene TRBJ2-4; D not certain. The receptor was derived from a woman under 40 in good health. CDR3 nucleotides: TGTGCCAGCTCACCTCCAGGTCCGTCCAAAAACATTCAGTACTTC. It encodes CASSPPGPSKNIQYF. Variable domain in full (rest from reference TRBV18 and TRBJ2-4): NAGVMQNPRHLVRRRGQEARLRCSPMKGHSHVYWYRQLPEEGLKFMVYLQKENIIDESGMPKERFSAEFPKEGPSILRIQQVVRGDSAAYFCASSPPGPSKNIQYFGAGTRLSVL.